The sequence of this TCR beta chain was determined in a study of T cell responses to AZD1222 COVID-19 vaccine. There are 15 residues in the CDR3. This clone was seen only once. The table came from immunoSEQ multiplex PCR; TCRdb's copy has only in-frame clones and leaves some out. The profile shows about 140,000 clones, nearly 95% of them singletons. This chain joins TRBV21-1 and TRBJ1-2. TRBV21-1 is a listed pseudogene. This clonotype was obtained from an adult who received the AZD1222 COVID-19 vaccine. The starting material was peripheral blood, obtained 28 days after the second AZD1222 dose. In DNA form, the CDR3 reads TGTGCCAGCAGCAAAGTGGGTAGTGAATCCTATGGCTACACCTTC. Its protein product is CASSKVGSESYGYTF.